The clone carrying this T cell receptor (beta chain) has only a few counts. This entry is derived from a study of T cells in Graves' hyperthyroidism and ophthalmopathy. Study overall: Before any treatment, at initial diagnosis, peripheral blood was collected.

Researchers took RNA transcripts and amplified the TCR beta CDR3 regions from them. The HTBI primer set served for first-round RT-PCR of the TCR CDR3. One entry per CDR3 protein results from TCRdb running MiXCR on the multiplex PCR reads. The sample includes 600,000 to 750,000 distinct CDR3 sequences, 15% to 20% seen only once; the top ten take about 16%. V was cut by 5 bases and J by 4 bases, with 20 bases left in between. This CDR3 has 16 residues. CDR1 is SGHRS, CDR2 YFSETQ, per germline. This TCR derives from a man aged 50 to 60 with Graves' hyperthyroidism. The rearrangement uses TRBV5-1 and TRBJ2-3; D unresolved. Sequenced material: blood. The chain's CDR3 is CASRLRWLPVPDTQYF. In DNA form, the CDR3 reads TGCGCCAGCAGGCTTAGATGGCTCCCTGTCCCAGATACGCAGTATTTT.